Listed below are T cell receptor beta chains from one sample, sequenced in a study of cytomegalovirus exposure and HLA in healthy donors. Data came from immunoSEQ multiplex PCR; TCRdb stores just in-frame clones and leaves some out. The repertoire holds about 170,000 clones, around two thirds seen once, with around 3.2% in the top ten. The sequenced sample was PBMCs. These TCRs come from a man between 35 and 55 years old in good health and CMV-seronegative. Each CDR3 is given without its conserved first and last residue. Each record gives: V gene, CDR3 protein.

>TRBV28
ASSPRDRARDEKLF
>TRBV18
ASSPDRGSYSNQPQH
>TRBV28
ASSGGLGYSGNTIY
>TRBV5-6
ASNVAGESYEQY
>TRBV18
ASSRPTVSSIGEQY
>TRBV4-1
ASSQGRQGRRTGELF
>TRBV4-2
ASSQEGTSGSSYEQY
>TRBV6-1
ASNRGDTEAF
>TRBV10-1
ASSDLYAFTGTSGQETQY
>TRBV6-5
ASRARSYNSPLH
>TRBV5-5
ASSLAVTTYEQY
>TRBV30
AWSASGTSPQWEQF
>TRBV13
ASSLGPTGDSPLH
>TRBV9
ASSAGGGYNEQF
>TRBV5-4
ASSSLAGNDAGYNEQF
>TRBV5-1
ASSLTAGVRTDTQY
>TRBV7-2
ASSSRDALDTQY
>TRBV30
AWSKPGGAAKNIQY
>TRBV29-1
SVGGVGYGYT
>TRBV10-3
AISESAASTYNEQF
>TRBV5-5
ASSLAPRGNEKLF
>TRBV6-4
ASKRGDTEAF
>TRBV7-2
ASSFDPGSGNTIY
>TRBV6-5
ASSYVKNQPQH
>TRBV4-2
ASSQDGGGDPTYEQY
>TRBV28
ASSPNRVYPYEQY
>TRBV5-6
ASSLGLARLYEQY
>TRBV5-4
ASSPTLGTQSGNTIY
>TRBV11-3
ASSLGSAGDLSGANVLT
>TRBV7-8
ASRGGAVQETQY
>TRBV5-4
ASRPGTSGTDTQY
>TRBV7-2
ASSLERGRETQY
>TRBV5-1
ASSKRLAGALNPTDTQY
>TRBV7-9
ASSPLSSSGANVLT
>TRBV7-9
ASSPPTGGGRYQETQY
>TRBV15
ATSVDRATDTQY
>TRBV10-3
AISPDRGGNTIY
>TRBV28
ASSLANWNTGELF
>TRBV29-1
SVTGEELSTDTQY
>TRBV2
ANTQNNEQF
>TRBV6-5
ASGLAGETGELF